This T cell receptor beta chain came from a study of T cell responses to AZD1222 COVID-19 vaccine. Across the whole study: Second-dose schedules of about 4 or about 12 weeks were combined. Broader study findings: CD4 TCRs covered the whole spike, strongest at regions 160-218 and 743-854. Clonal diversity was possibly underestimated, and the donors were mostly white British, with more females.

Germline V gene data show CDR1 as LNHDA and CDR2 as SQIVND (reference sequence). V was pared by 9 bases and J by 0 bases, with 1 base of the junction left unmatched. CDR3 length: 12 residues. Assay used: immunoSEQ multiplex PCR; TCRdb lists only in-frame clones, some missing. The sample has roughly 100,000 clones; 85% to 90% are singletons. A few counts support this clone. The target antigen is unknown. V is TRBV19 and J is TRBJ2-7; 8 nucleotides agree with TRBD1. This receptor was taken from an adult in good health. The sequenced sample was peripheral blood, obtained on day 0 of AZD1222 vaccination. CDR3 in amino acids: CASGTGSYEQYF. The CDR3 coding sequence is TGTGCCAGCGGGACAGGCTCCTACGAGCAGTACTTC.